This entry is about one T cell receptor beta chain. This clonotype was counted many times. Which antigen it targets is not known. The input lacks base qualities; no much larger clone sits a single base away. Interpreted using the paper, the treatment or condition label stands for: in vitro stimulation with specific CMV peptide epitopes to enrich CMV-specific T cells. This record comes from a study of T cell repertoires in cytomegalovirus infection (dated by TCRdb to between 2018 and 2021). Regarding the research as a whole: Alongside well-studied HLA-B-restricted epitopes, the peptide stimulations were aimed at recently identified HLA-C-restricted CMV epitopes, whose presentation resists viral immunomodulation. Donor HLA type was relevant to the analysis, because carriage of CMV infection together with the matching HLA type was indicated by public TCR beta signatures.

The research as a whole found: The ex vivo response was dominated by HLA-C-restricted CMV-specific TCR beta clonotypes, and the single most frequent clonotype in two of eight donors was supplied by these HLA-C-restricted clonotypes. In both this cohort and an independent cohort of 352 donors, the cumulative frequency of public TCR beta family members distinguished carriers of CMV infection plus the relevant HLA type.

Sequencing was performed on an Illumina HiSeq 1500. TCRdb passed the public sequencing reads through fastp at Q25 and MiXCR, retaining productive beta sequences. Rows are combined by CDR3 protein, so each entry shows the most common genes and DNA. The sample profile shows 49,000 or so distinct CDR3 sequences; about a fifth of them were found once. The ten largest account for roughly 50% of the sample. This sample comprised CD8+ T cells from cultured PBMCs, obtained from culture after CMV antigen stimulation. The TCR originated in a human donor in good health (CMV status not recorded). Some clones in this sample may be carry-over from other donors' samples.

CDR3 reads: CASSLDRGARTGELFF. The DNA reads TGTGCCAGCAGCTTAGATCGGGGGGCCAGGACCGGGGAGCTGTTTTTT. The sequence is built from TRBV11-2 and TRBJ2-2, and perhaps TRBD2 as D gene, on 7 matching bases. The CDR3 sequence holds 16 residues, the cysteine and phenylalanine included. Just CDR3 DNA is preserved here, 48 bases in frame from base 1. V was cut back by 0 bases and J by 5 bases, leaving a gap of 13 bases between them. Based on the germline V gene, the CDR1 and CDR2 sequences are SGHAT and FQNNGV.